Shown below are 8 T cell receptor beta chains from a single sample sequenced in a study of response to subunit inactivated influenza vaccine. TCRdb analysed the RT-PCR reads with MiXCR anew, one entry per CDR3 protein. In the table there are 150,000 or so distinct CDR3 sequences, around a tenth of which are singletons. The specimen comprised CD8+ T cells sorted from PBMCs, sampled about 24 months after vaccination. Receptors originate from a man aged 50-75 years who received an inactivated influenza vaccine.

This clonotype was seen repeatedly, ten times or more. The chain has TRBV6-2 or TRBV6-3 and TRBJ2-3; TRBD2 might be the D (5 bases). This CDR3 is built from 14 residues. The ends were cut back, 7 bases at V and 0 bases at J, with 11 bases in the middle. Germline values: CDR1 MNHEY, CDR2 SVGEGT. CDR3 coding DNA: TGTGCCAGCATTGGACTGAGCAGCACAGATACGCAGTATTTT. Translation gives CASIGLSSTDTQYF.

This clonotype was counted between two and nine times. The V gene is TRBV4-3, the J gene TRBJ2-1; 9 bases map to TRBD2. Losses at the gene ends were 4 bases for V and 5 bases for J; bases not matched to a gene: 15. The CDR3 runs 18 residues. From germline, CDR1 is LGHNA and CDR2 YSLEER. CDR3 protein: CASSPLGDSGGPDNEQFF. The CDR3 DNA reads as TGCGCCAGCAGCCCCCTAGGGGATAGCGGGGGACCTGACAATGAGCAGTTCTTC.

CDR3 coding DNA: TGTGCCAGCAGTAACGGGGCGACCTACGAGCAGTACTTC. As protein: CASSNGATYEQYF. This sequence joins TRBV12-3 or TRBV12-4 and TRBJ2-7; D could derive from TRBD1 or TRBD2 (5 bases each). The CDR3 spans 13 residues. The V end lost 5 bases, the J end lost 2 bases, and 10 bases lay between the germline ends.

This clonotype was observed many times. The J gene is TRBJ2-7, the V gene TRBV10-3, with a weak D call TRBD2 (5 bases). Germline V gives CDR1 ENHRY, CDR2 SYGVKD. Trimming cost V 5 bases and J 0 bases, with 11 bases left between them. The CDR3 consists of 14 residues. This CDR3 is CAISRTARSYEQYF. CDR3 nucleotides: TGTGCCATCAGTCGGACTGCTCGCTCCTACGAGCAGTACTTC.

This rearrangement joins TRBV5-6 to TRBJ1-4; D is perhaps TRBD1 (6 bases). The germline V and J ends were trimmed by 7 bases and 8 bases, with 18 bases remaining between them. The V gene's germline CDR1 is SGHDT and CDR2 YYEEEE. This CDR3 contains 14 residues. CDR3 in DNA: TGTGCCAGCGGCCCCGGGCCAGGGGTCGAAAAACTGTTTTTT. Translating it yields CASGPGPGVEKLFF.

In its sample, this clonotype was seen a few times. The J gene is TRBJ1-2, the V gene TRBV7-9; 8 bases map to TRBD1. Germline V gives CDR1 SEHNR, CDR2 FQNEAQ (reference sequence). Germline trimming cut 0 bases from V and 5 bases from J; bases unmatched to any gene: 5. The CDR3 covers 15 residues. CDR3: CASSLAWQGAYGYTF. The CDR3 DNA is TGTGCCAGCAGCTTAGCTTGGCAGGGGGCGTATGGCTACACCTTC.

CDR3 in amino acids: CASIPGQTYEQYF. The CDR3 DNA sequence: TGTGCCAGCATACCGGGACAGACCTACGAGCAGTACTTC. The rearrangement uses TRBV5-5 and TRBJ2-7; 7 nucleotides line up with TRBD1. Trimming removed 6 bases from V and 2 bases from J; junction bases left unmatched: 5. The CDR3 extends over 13 amino acids. In germline, CDR1 is SGHKS, CDR2 YYEKEE (reference sequence).

The CDR3 region has the DNA TGTGCCAGTAGTGCGATTGGCGGCGGCGAGCAGTACTTC. As protein: CASSAIGGGEQYF. V usage is TRBV19 and J usage is TRBJ2-7; D unclear. With 5 bases removed from V and 6 bases from J, the gap between germline ends came to 14 bases. CDR3 size: 13 residues. Germline V gene data show CDR1 as LNHDA and CDR2 as SQIVND (reference sequence).